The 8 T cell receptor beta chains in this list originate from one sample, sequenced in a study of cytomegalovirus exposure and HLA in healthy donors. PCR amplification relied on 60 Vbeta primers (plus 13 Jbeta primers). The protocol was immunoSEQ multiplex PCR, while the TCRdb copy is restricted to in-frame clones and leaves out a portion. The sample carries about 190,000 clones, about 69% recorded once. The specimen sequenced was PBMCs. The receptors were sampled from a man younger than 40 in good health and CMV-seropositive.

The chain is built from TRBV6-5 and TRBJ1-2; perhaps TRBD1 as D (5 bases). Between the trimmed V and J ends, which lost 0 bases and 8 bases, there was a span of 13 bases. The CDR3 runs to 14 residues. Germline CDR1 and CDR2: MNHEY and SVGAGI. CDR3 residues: CASSYSGPGWGYTF. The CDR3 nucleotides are TGTGCCAGCAGTTACTCGGGGCCCGGGTGGGGCTACACCTTC.

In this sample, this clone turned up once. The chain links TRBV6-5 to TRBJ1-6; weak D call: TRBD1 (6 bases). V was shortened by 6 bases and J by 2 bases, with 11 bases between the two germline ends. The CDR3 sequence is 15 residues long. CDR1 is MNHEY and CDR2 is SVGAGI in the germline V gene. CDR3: CASRPRGTYNSPLHF. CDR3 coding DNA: TGTGCCAGCAGACCAAGGGGGACCTATAATTCACCCCTCCACTTT.

Here the CDR3 reads CASSLGLVQFF. CDR3 nucleotides: TGTGCCAGCAGCTTAGGACTGGTACAGTTCTTC. The chain recombines TRBV7-2 with TRBJ2-1; D call uncertain. The CDR3 consists of 11 residues. The V and J ends lost 1 base and 13 bases respectively, with 8 bases between them. Germline V gives CDR1 SGHTA, CDR2 FQGNSA.

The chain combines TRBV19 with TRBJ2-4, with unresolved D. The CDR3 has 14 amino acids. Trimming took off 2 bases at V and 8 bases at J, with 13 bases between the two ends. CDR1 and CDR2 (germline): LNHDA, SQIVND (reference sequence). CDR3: CASSIRPSRDIQYF. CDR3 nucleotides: TGTGCCAGTAGTATACGGCCCTCTCGGGACATTCAGTACTTC. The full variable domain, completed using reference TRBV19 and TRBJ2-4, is DGGITQSPKYLFRKEGQNVTLSCEQNLNHDAMYWYRQDPGQGLRLIYYSQIVNDFQKGDIAEGYSVSREKKESFPLTVTSAQKNPTAFYLCASSIRPSRDIQYFGAGTRLSVL.

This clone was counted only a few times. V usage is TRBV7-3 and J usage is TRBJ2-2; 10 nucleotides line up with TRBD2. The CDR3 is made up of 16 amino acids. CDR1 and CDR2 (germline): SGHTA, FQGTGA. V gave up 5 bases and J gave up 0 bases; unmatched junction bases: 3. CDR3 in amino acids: CASSPGLASNTGELFF. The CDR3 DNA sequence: TGTGCCAGCAGCCCGGGACTAGCGTCGAACACCGGGGAGCTGTTTTTT.

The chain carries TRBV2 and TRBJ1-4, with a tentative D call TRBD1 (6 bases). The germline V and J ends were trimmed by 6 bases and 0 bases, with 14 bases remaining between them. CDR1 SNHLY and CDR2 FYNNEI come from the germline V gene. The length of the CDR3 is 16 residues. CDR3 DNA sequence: TGTGCCAGCAGCCAAGACAGGTCTCCAACTAATGAAAAACTGTTTTTT. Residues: CASSQDRSPTNEKLFF.

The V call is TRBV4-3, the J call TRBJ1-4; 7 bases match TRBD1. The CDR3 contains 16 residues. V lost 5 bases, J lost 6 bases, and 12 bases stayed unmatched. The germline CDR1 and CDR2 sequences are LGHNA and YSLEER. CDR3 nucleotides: TGCGCCAGCAGCGCCAACCCGGTTGACAGGGATGAAAAACTGTTTTTT. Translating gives CASSANPVDRDEKLFF.

CDR3 region: CASSSPEQETQYF. Here the CDR3 DNA reads TGTGCCAGCAGCAGTCCGGAGCAAGAGACCCAGTACTTC. The chain employs TRBV21-1 and TRBJ2-5; the DNA was not compared with TRBD2, the D call given in the table. TRBV21-1 is a pseudogene segment. The CDR3 runs 13 residues.